One and the same sample provided the 2 T cell receptor beta chains below, sequenced in a study of shared clonotypes between healthy human individuals. Sequencing was performed with immunoSEQ multiplex PCR; in TCRdb, only in-frame clones are kept and a portion is missing. The data show about 980,000 clones, with approximately 76% seen just once and approximately 1.5% held by the top ten. Specimen: memory CD4+ T cells sorted from blood. Sample subset: CD45RA-negative fraction. All receptors derive from a man aged 18 to 30 in good health.

J is TRBJ2-2 and V is TRBV21-1; the table calls TRBD2, which could not be checked here. TRBV21-1 is shown as a pseudogene. This CDR3 has 15 residues. The CDR3 here is CASSKWLAPAGELFF. CDR3 nucleotide sequence: TGTGCCAGCAGCAAATGGCTAGCGCCGGCCGGGGAGCTGTTTTTT.

V gene TRBV29-1 combines with J gene TRBJ2-3; TRBD2 might be the D (6 bases). The germline gives CDR1 SQVTM, CDR2 ANQGSEA. The CDR3 runs to 11 residues. The V and J ends lost 3 bases and 10 bases respectively, with 11 bases between them. The CDR3 here is CSVERGKAQYF. The CDR3 coding sequence is TGCAGCGTTGAGCGGGGCAAGGCGCAGTATTTT.